The TCR beta chain described here comes from a study of shared clonotypes between healthy human individuals. The run depth of the assay was deep. The repertoire was sequenced with immunoSEQ multiplex PCR; TCRdb's copy has only in-frame clones and lacks some. The profile shows a few million clones, approximately 95% of them singletons. Regarding the study as a whole: The represented genetic and exposure-history diversity was limited by the small number of donors. With a handful of donors compared, around 5% of naive CD4 clonotypes were shared.

The germline gives CDR1 SGHNT, CDR2 YYREEE (reference sequence). This CDR3 is 11 amino acids long. Trimming pared 5 bases from V and 2 bases from J, leaving 5 bases between. A word on this clone: Its antigen remains unknown.

The sequenced material came from naive CD4+ T cells from PBMCs. The sample's subset: CD45RA+ positively selected. The V call is TRBV5-4, the J call TRBJ2-7; D unresolved. The receptor's source is a man younger than 35 in good health. Some clones in this sample may be carry-over from other donors' samples. The CDR3 nucleotides are TGTGCCAGCAGTACAACCTACGAGCAGTACTTC. It translates to CASSTTYEQYF.